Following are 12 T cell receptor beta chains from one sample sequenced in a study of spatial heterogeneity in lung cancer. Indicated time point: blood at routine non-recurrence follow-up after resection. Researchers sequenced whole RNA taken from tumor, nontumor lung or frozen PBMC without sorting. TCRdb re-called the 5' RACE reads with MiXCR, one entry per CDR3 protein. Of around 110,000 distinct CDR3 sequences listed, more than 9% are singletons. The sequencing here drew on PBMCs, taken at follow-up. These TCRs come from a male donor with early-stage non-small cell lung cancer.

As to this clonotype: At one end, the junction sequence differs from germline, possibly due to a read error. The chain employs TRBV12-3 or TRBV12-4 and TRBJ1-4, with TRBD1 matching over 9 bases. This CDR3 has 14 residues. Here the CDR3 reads CASCLGQGREKLFF. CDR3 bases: TGTGCCAGCTGTTTGGGACAGGGCCGTGAAAAACTGTTTTTT.

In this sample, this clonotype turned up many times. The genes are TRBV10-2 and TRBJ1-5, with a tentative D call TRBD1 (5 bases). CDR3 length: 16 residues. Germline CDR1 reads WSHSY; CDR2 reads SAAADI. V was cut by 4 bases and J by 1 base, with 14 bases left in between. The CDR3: CASSGGGMGSNQPQHF. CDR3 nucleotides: TGCGCCAGCAGTGGGGGGGGTATGGGGAGCAATCAGCCCCAGCATTTT.

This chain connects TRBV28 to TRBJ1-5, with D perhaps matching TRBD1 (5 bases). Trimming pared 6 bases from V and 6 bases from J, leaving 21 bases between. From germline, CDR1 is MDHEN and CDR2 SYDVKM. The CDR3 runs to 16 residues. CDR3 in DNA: TGTGCCAGCAGCTCCGTACGTCCCGGAGGGGTTCAGCCCCAGCATTTT. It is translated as CASSSVRPGGVQPQHF. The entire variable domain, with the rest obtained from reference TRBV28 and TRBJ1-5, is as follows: DVKVTQSSRYLVKRTGEKVFLECVQDMDHENMFWYRQDPGLGLRLIYFSYDVKMKEKGDIPEGYSVSREKKERFSLILESASTNQTSMYLCASSSVRPGGVQPQHFGDGTRLSIL.

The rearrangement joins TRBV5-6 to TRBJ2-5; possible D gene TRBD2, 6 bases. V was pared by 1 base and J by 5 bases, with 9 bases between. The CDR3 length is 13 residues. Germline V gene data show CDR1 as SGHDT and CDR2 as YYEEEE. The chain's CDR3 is CASSLRGVETQYF. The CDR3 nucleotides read TGTGCCAGCAGCTTGCGCGGGGTCGAGACCCAGTACTTC.

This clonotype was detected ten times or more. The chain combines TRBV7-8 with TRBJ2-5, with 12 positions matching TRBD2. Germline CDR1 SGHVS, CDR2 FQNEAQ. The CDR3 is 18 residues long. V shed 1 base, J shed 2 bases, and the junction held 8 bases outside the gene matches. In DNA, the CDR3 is TGTGCCAGCAGCTTAGATCTTGGACTAGCGGGGCGACAAGAGACCCAGTACTTC. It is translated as CASSLDLGLAGRQETQYF.

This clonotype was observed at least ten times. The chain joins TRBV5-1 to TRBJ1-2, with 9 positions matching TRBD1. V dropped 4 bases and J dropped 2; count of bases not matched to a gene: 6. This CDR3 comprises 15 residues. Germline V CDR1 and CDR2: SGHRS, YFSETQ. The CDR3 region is CASSTTDRGNYGYTF. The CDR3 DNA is TGCGCCAGCAGCACCACCGACAGGGGGAACTATGGCTACACCTTC.

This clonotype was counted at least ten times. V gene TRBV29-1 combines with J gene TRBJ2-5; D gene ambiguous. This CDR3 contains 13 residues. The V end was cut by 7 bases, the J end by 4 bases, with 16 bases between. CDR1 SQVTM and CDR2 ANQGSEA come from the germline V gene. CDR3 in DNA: TGCAGCGGCAAGAGGATTAACGGAGAGACCCAGTACTTC. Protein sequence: CSGKRINGETQYF.

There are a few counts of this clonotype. This chain's CDR3 is CASSWEGRANQPQHF. The CDR3 region has the DNA TGTGCCAGCAGTTGGGAAGGGAGGGCTAATCAGCCCCAGCATTTT. The rearrangement joins TRBV6-2 or TRBV6-3 to TRBJ1-5, with no clear D. V was clipped by 4 bases and J by 4 bases, with 14 bases between them. The CDR3 extends over 15 amino acids. CDR1 is MNHEY and CDR2 is SVGEGT in the germline V gene.

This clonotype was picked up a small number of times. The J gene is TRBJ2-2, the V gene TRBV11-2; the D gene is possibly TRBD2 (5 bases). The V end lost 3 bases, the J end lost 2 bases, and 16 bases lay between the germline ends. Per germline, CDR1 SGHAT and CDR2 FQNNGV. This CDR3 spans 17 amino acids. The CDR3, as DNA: TGTGCCAGCAGCTTCCCTGGACGAGGGCTAAACACCGGGGAGCTGTTTTTT. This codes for CASSFPGRGLNTGELFF.

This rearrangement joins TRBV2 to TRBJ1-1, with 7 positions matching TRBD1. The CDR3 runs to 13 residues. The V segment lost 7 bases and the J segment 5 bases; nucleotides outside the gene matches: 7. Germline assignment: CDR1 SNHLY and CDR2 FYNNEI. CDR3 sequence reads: CASIRGRWTEAFF. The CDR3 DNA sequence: TGTGCCAGCATAAGGGGGCGCTGGACTGAAGCTTTCTTT.

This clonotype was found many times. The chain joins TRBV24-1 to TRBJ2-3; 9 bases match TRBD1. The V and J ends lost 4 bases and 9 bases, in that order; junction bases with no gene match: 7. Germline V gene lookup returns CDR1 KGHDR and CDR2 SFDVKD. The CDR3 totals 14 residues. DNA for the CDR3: TGTGCCACCAGTGAGACGGGACAGGGTCGAACGCAGTATTTT. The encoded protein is CATSETGQGRTQYF.

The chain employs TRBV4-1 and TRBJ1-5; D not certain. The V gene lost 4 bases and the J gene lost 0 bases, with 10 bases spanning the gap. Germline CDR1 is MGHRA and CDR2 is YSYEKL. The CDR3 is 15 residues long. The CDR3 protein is CASSPTENSNQPQHF. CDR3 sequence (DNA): TGCGCCAGCAGCCCCACCGAGAATAGCAATCAGCCCCAGCATTTT.